The 2 T cell receptor beta chains given below trace back to one sample, sequenced in a study of cytomegalovirus exposure and HLA in healthy donors. The method was immunoSEQ multiplex PCR; TCRdb's version includes in-frame clones alone and lacks a portion of them. The table has some 140,000 clones, around 80% seen once. Sequenced material: PBMCs. The receptors were gathered from a man aged 25 to 40 in good health and CMV-seropositive.

The rearrangement joins TRBV10-3 to TRBJ1-4, with D hard to call. The CDR3 spans 13 residues. The V gene's germline CDR1 is ENHRY and CDR2 SYGVKD. The V and J ends lost 9 bases and 0 bases respectively, with 8 bases between them. This CDR3 is CAIQSTTNEKLFF. DNA for the CDR3: TGTGCCATACAGAGCACAACTAATGAAAAACTGTTTTTT.

The V and J genes are TRBV10-1 and TRBJ1-1; 7 bases line up with TRBD1. Germline loops: CDR1 WNHNN, CDR2 SYGVQD (reference sequence). V dropped 2 bases and J dropped 4; count of bases not matched to a gene: 4. The CDR3 covers 14 residues. The chain's CDR3 is CASSEDRVSTEAFF. Written as DNA, the CDR3 is TGCGCCAGCAGTGAGGACAGGGTCAGCACTGAAGCTTTCTTT.